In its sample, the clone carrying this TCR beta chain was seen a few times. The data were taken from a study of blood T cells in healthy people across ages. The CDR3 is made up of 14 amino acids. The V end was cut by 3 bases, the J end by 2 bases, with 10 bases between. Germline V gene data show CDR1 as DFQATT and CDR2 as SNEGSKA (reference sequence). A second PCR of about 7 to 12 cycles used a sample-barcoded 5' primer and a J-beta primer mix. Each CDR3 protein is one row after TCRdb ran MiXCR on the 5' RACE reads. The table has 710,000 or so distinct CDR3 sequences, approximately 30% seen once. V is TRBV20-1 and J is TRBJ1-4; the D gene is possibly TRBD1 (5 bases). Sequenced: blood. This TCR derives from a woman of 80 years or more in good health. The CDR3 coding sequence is TGCAGTGCTAGTGCGGGGGGGACTAATGAAAAACTGTTTTTT. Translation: CSASAGGTNEKLFF.